This TCR beta chain was documented in a study of tissue T cells after allogeneic stem cell transplantation. CDR1 and CDR2 (germline): SQVVS, ANEGSEA. V shed 3 bases and J 2 bases; nucleotides not matched to a gene: 10. This CDR3 spans 17 amino acids. Broader study findings: Motif-based clustering found tissue-specific repertoire signatures shared across patients, though few clones were shared. Which tissue TCRs were alloreactive or antigen-specific was not determined. Some clones might be persisting host cells.

Measured with immunoSEQ multiplex PCR; TCRdb has only the in-frame clones, and not every one. The sample shows about 9,000 clones, roughly 34% of them seen only once. With regard to this clone: What it binds is not known. Germline and genes here are mouse. The read halts 1 residue ahead of the CDR3 end, with the missing end drawn from the germline J gene.

Time point meaning: mouse harvest day 14 after allogeneic transplant. Mouse grafts combined 10^7 T-cell-depleted bone marrow cells with 10^6 splenic CD5+ T cells. Sample: skin. This sequence was found in a female BALB/c mouse given C57BL/6 T cells with graft-versus-host disease after an allogeneic hematopoietic cell transplant. V and J are TRBV30 and TRBJ2-3, with 11 nucleotides matching TRBD2. CDR3 DNA, as far as it was read: TGTAGTTCTAGGAGGACTGGGGGGAAACGGGATGCAGAAACGCTGTAT. This codes for CSSRRTGGKRDAETLY. The entire CDR3 protein reads CSSRRTGGKRDAETLYF.